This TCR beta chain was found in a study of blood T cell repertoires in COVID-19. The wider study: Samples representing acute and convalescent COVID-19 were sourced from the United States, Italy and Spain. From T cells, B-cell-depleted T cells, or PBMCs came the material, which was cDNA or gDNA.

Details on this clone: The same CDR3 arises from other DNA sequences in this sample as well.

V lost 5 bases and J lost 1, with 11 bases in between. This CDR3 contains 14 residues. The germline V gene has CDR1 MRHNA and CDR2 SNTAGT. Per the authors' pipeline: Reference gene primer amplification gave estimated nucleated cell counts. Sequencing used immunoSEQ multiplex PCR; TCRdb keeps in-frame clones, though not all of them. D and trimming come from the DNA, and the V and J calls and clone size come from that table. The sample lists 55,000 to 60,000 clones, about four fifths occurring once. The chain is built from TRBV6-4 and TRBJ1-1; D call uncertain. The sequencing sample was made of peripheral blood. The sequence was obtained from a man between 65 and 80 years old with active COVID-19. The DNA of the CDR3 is TGTGCCAGCAGTCCCGCGCCGGGGAACACTGAAGCTTTCTTT. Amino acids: CASSPAPGNTEAFF.